This entry lists 14 T cell receptor beta chains sequenced from one sample in a study of technical replicates of blood from several donors. TCRdb's copy holds only in-frame clones and misses some; the assay was immunoSEQ multiplex PCR. The sample shows 40,000 to 65,000 clones, about 86% of them seen only once. The sequenced sample was PBMCs. The receptors were sampled from a human donor in good health. Some clones in this sample may be carry-over from other donors' samples.

The CDR3 here is CASSLGGGLAWQFF. The CDR3 DNA is TGTGCCAGCAGCTTAGGTGGTGGGCTAGCGTGGCAGTTCTTC. J is TRBJ2-1 and V is TRBV13; D might be TRBD2 (6 bases). Trimming shortened V by 0 bases and J by 12 bases, and 15 bases separated the two germline ends. There are 14 residues in the CDR3. The germline CDR1 and CDR2 sequences are PRHDT and FYEKMQ (reference sequence). The whole variable domain, remainder taken from reference TRBV13 and TRBJ2-1, is AAGVIQSPRHLIKEKRETATLKCYPIPRHDTVYWYQQGPGQDPQFLISFYEKMQSDKGSIPDRFSAQQFSDYHSELNMSSLELGDSALYFCASSLGGGLAWQFFGPGTRLTVL.

This chain uses TRBV6-4 with TRBJ1-2; 7 nucleotides line up with TRBD1. After removal of 2 bases from V and 8 bases from J, the junction contained 5 bases not matched to a gene. Looked up from germline, CDR1 is MRHNA and CDR2 is SNTAGT. This CDR3 comprises 13 residues. CDR3 sequence (DNA): TGTGCCAGCAGTGACACGAGGACAGGAGGCTACACCTTC. This sequence encodes CASSDTRTGGYTF.

This sequence joins TRBV27 and TRBJ2-3; TRBD1 is a possible D gene (6 bases). The CDR3 extends over 15 amino acids. Germline CDR1 reads MNHEY; CDR2 reads SMNVEV (reference sequence). Trimming took 0 bases from V and 5 from J, leaving 12 bases between them. CDR3 amino acids: CASSLSGRGEDTQYF. The CDR3 DNA follows: TGTGCCAGCAGTTTATCAGGCAGGGGCGAAGATACGCAGTATTTT.

The chain carries TRBV7-3 and TRBJ1-6; no definite D call. The germline CDR1 and CDR2 sequences are SGHTA and FQGTGA. There are 14 residues in the CDR3. Between the trimmed V and J ends, which lost 2 bases and 10 bases, there was a span of 12 bases. CDR3 sequence: CASSLLSTGSPLHF. As DNA, the CDR3 is TGTGCCAGCAGCTTATTGAGTACGGGATCACCCCTCCACTTT.

V and J are TRBV9 and TRBJ1-5; 7 bases fit TRBD1. The V and J ends lost 3 bases and 1 base, in that order; junction bases with no gene match: 4. Germline V gene sequence: CDR1 SGDLS, CDR2 YYNGEE. This CDR3 is built from 15 residues. DNA of the CDR3: TGTGCCAGCAGCGCCGCAGGGGGGAGCAATCAGCCCCAGCATTTT. This translates into CASSAAGGSNQPQHF.

The chain is built from TRBV7-2 and TRBJ2-3, with 7 bases that match TRBD2. This CDR3 has 13 amino acids. The J segment lost 3 bases and the V segment lost 8 bases, leaving 5 bases of the junction unmatched. Per the germline V gene, CDR1 is SGHTA and CDR2 is FQGNSA. DNA of the CDR3: TGTGCCAGCCGGGACTATCCGACAGATACGCAGTATTTT. Its protein is CASRDYPTDTQYF. Full variable domain (remainder filled in from reference TRBV7-2 and TRBJ2-3): GAGVSQSPSNKVTEKGKDVELRCDPISGHTALYWYRQSLGQGLEFLIYFQGNSAPDKSGLPSDRFSAERTGGSVSTLTIQRTQQEDSAVYLCASRDYPTDTQYFGPGTRLTVL.

The V gene is TRBV30, the J gene TRBJ2-7; TRBD1 matches 9 bases. J was trimmed by 2 bases and V by 3 bases; bases with no gene match: 11. The CDR3 covers 16 residues. Germline lookup yields CDR1 GTSNPN and CDR2 SVGIG (reference sequence). This CDR3 is CAWSLSPGQGTYEQYF. In DNA, the CDR3 is TGTGCCTGGAGCCTCTCCCCGGGACAGGGAACCTACGAGCAGTACTTC.

The chain has TRBV6-5 and TRBJ2-2; 8 bases fit TRBD1. Germline CDR1 reads MNHEY; CDR2 reads SVGAGI. The CDR3 is 15 amino acids. The V segment lost 6 bases and the J segment 6 bases; nucleotides outside the gene matches: 9. The CDR3 loop is CASSQDRVAAGELFF. CDR3 sequence (DNA): TGTGCCAGCAGCCAGGACAGGGTAGCGGCCGGGGAGCTGTTTTTT.

This chain uses TRBV5-1 with TRBJ2-4, with TRBD2 as a possible D gene (5 bases). The germline gives CDR1 SGHRS, CDR2 YFSETQ. The CDR3 consists of 16 residues. V lost 0 bases to trimming and J lost 7 bases, with 17 bases between them. In nucleotides, the CDR3 is TGCGCCAGCAGCTTGGATGGAGGATCCATGGGCAACATTCAGTACTTC. This codes for CASSLDGGSMGNIQYF.

This chain joins TRBV29-1 and TRBJ2-5, with a weak D call TRBD1 (5 bases). The V gene's germline CDR1 is SQVTM and CDR2 ANQGSEA. This CDR3 spans 13 amino acids. Trimming stripped 1 base from V and 5 bases from J, with 11 bases between. In DNA, the CDR3 is TGCAGCGTTGAAGGACAGACCGGGGAGACCCAGTACTTC. Translating gives CSVEGQTGETQYF.

CDR3 loop: CASSAGLSPLHF. In nucleotides, the CDR3 is TGTGCCAGCAGCGCTGGACTTTCACCCCTCCACTTT. The rearrangement joins TRBV9 to TRBJ1-6, with D unclear. V was cut by 3 bases and J by 9 bases, with 7 bases left in between. CDR3 size: 12 residues. Germline CDR1 SGDLS, CDR2 YYNGEE.

The rearrangement uses TRBV4-3 and TRBJ2-4; 12 nucleotides align to TRBD2. V shed 3 bases, J shed 3 bases, and the junction held 12 bases outside the gene matches. This CDR3 has 19 amino acids. Per germline, CDR1 LGHNA and CDR2 YSLEER. CDR3 nucleotide sequence: TGCGCCAGCAGCCAGGAACTAGCGGGGGGCTTCGCCCACAAAAACATTCAGTACTTC. Translating gives CASSQELAGGFAHKNIQYF.

The chain employs TRBV10-3 and TRBJ2-7; tentative D call: TRBD1 (5 bases). The CDR3 contains 12 residues. V lost 10 bases and J lost 5, with 15 bases in between. From germline, CDR1 is ENHRY and CDR2 SYGVKD. The CDR3, as DNA: TGTGCCACCGGACACGGCCTCGACGAGCAGTACTTC. It translates to CATGHGLDEQYF.

This clone was observed a single time. This chain connects TRBV5-7 to TRBJ2-1; 7 bases align to TRBD2. TRBV5-7 is recorded as an ORF, its role being uncertain. This CDR3 has 13 residues. V lost 4 bases and J lost 9; bases outside the gene matches: 7. The CDR3 loop is CASSPRGEGEQFF. The CDR3 bases are TGTGCCAGCAGCCCCCGGGGGGAGGGTGAGCAGTTCTTC.